The 17 T cell receptor beta chains below were found in one sample sequenced in a study of T cells in Graves' hyperthyroidism and ophthalmopathy. Amplified TCR beta CDR3 regions derived from RNA transcripts. RT-PCR in the first round (using the HTBI primer set) targeted the TCR CDR3. TCRdb redid the calling of the multiplex PCR reads with MiXCR, one entry per CDR3 protein. This sample carries under 350,000 distinct CDR3 sequences, roughly 15% of them seen once, and the ten largest clones take approximately 35%. Sequenced material: blood. The receptors shown here come from a woman aged 40 to 50 with Graves' ophthalmopathy.

This chain uses TRBV20-1 with TRBJ2-6; the match to TRBD1 covers 9 bases. The CDR3 sequence is 18 residues long. J was trimmed by 0 bases and V by 4 bases; bases with no gene match: 10. Germline assignment: CDR1 DFQATT and CDR2 SNEGSKA (reference sequence). CDR3: CSATGGQGINSGANVLTF. The CDR3 DNA reads TGCAGTGCTACCGGGGGACAGGGAATAAACTCTGGGGCCAACGTCCTGACTTTC.

This clonotype was counted many times. This chain connects TRBV7-6 to TRBJ2-7; a weak D match, TRBD1 (5 bases). Germline values: CDR1 SGHVS, CDR2 FNYEAQ. Trimming removed 1 base from V and 4 bases from J, with 14 bases in between. The length of the CDR3 is 15 residues. CDR3: CASSLDGAGWYEQYF. The CDR3 DNA follows: TGTGCCAGCAGCTTAGATGGGGCAGGTTGGTACGAGCAGTACTTC. Full variable domain (remainder filled in from reference TRBV7-6 and TRBJ2-7): GAGVSQSPRYKVTKRGQDVALRCDPISGHVSLYWYRQALGQGPEFLTYFNYEAQQDKSGLPNDRFSAERPEGSISTLTIQRTEQRDSAMYRCASSLDGAGWYEQYFGPGTRLTVT.

This clonotype was detected ten times or more. The rearrangement uses TRBV14 and TRBJ1-5, with D possibly TRBD1 on 5 matching bases. The CDR3 sequence is 13 residues long. The germline V and J ends were trimmed by 5 bases and 7 bases, with 12 bases remaining between them. Germline lookup yields CDR1 SGHDN and CDR2 FVKESK. The CDR3 DNA reads as TGTGCCAGCAGCGGACAAGATGGGCAGCCCCAGCATTTT. Translating it yields CASSGQDGQPQHF.

This clonotype showed up just a few times. This chain joins TRBV4-1 and TRBJ1-5; D gene uncertain. Trimming cost V 1 base and J 0 bases, with 7 bases left between them. The CDR3 loop spans 15 amino acids. Germline V lookup: CDR1 MGHRA, CDR2 YSYEKL. CDR3 sequence: CASSQVTSSNQPQHF. The CDR3 nucleotides are TGCGCCAGCAGCCAAGTTACGAGTAGCAATCAGCCCCAGCATTTT.

The table lists this clonotype with many counts. The chain recombines TRBV7-2 with TRBJ2-1; 7 bases line up with TRBD2. CDR1 is SGHTA, CDR2 FQGNSA, per germline. The CDR3 has 14 amino acids. Trimming cost V 1 base and J 10 bases; bases outside gene matches: 7. CDR3 in amino acids: CASSLVGGVSEQFF. The CDR3 DNA is TGTGCCAGCAGCTTAGTGGGGGGGGTATCGGAGCAGTTCTTC.

The rearrangement links TRBV7-8 to TRBJ2-7, with 10 bases that match TRBD2. The J call is uncertain, as TRBJ2-1 better fits the DNA end. This CDR3 is built from 17 residues. Germline V gene sequence: CDR1 SGHVS, CDR2 FQNEAQ. This CDR3 reads CASSLALLAGDSYEQFF. In DNA form, the CDR3 reads TGTGCCAGCAGCTTAGCGCTGCTAGCGGGAGACTCCTATGAGCAGTTCTTC.

This clonotype was seen at least ten times. This sequence joins TRBV24-1 and TRBJ2-7, with D unclear. V was clipped by 5 bases and J by 2 bases, with 6 bases between them. The CDR3 is 12 amino acids. Germline assignment: CDR1 KGHDR and CDR2 SFDVKD. CDR3 in amino acids: CATSGTTYEQYF. CDR3 nucleotides: TGTGCCACCAGTGGCACAACCTACGAGCAGTACTTC.

This clonotype was seen repeatedly, ten times or more. V gene TRBV20-1 combines with J gene TRBJ2-5; D gene uncertain. V lost 6 bases to trimming and J lost 5 bases, with 13 bases between them. Germline V CDR1 and CDR2: DFQATT, SNEGSKA (reference sequence). CDR3 size: 12 residues. The CDR3 sequence is CSAQTGLETQYF. The CDR3 coding sequence is TGCAGTGCCCAGACCGGGTTGGAGACCCAGTACTTC.

The genes are TRBV5-5 and TRBJ2-7, with D perhaps TRBD1 or TRBD2 (5 bases each). The V gene's germline CDR1 is SGHKS and CDR2 YYEKEE (reference sequence). This CDR3 comprises 12 residues. Between the trimmed V and J ends, which lost 5 bases and 9 bases, there was a span of 15 bases. The CDR3 here is CASSRDGTRQYF. DNA for the CDR3: TGTGCCAGCAGTCGGGACGGGACGAGGCAGTACTTC.

The chain has TRBV7-9 and TRBJ1-2, with D possibly being TRBD1 (5 bases). The CDR3 has 13 residues. Germline CDR1 reads SEHNR; CDR2 reads FQNEAQ (reference sequence). The ends were cut back, 3 bases at V and 6 bases at J, with 11 bases in the middle. The CDR3 sequence: CASSFGGYDGYTF. In DNA form, the CDR3 reads TGTGCCAGCAGCTTTGGGGGATACGATGGCTACACCTTC.

This clonotype was counted between two and nine times. This rearrangement joins TRBV30 to TRBJ1-5; D is perhaps TRBD1 (5 bases). Trimming stripped 0 bases from V and 6 bases from J, with 9 bases between. Per germline, CDR1 GTSNPN and CDR2 SVGIG (reference sequence). This CDR3 is 13 amino acids long. This chain's CDR3 is CAWSVQASQPQHF. CDR3 DNA: TGTGCCTGGAGTGTACAGGCGTCTCAGCCCCAGCATTTT.

V and J are TRBV7-8 and TRBJ2-3, with 9 positions matching TRBD2. V lost 4 bases to trimming and J lost 3 bases; unmatched junction nucleotides: 2. The CDR3 runs to 14 residues. The V gene's germline CDR1 is SGHVS and CDR2 FQNEAQ. Written as DNA, the CDR3 is TGTGCCAGCAGCTGGGCGGGAGGGACAGATACGCAGTATTTT. Translating gives CASSWAGGTDTQYF.

This clonotype was counted at least ten times. V usage is TRBV29-1 and J usage is TRBJ2-5; the match to TRBD2 covers 12 bases. V gave up 6 bases and J gave up 0 bases; unmatched junction bases: 5. Germline V CDR1 and CDR2: SQVTM, ANQGSEA. This CDR3 has 15 amino acids. The CDR3 DNA follows: TGCAGCGTCTTGACTAGCGGGAGCTACCAAGAGACCCAGTACTTC. It encodes CSVLTSGSYQETQYF.

In its sample, this clonotype was seen a few times. This chain uses TRBV10-3 with TRBJ2-3; possibly TRBD1 or TRBD2 for D (5 bases each). CDR3 size: 15 residues. Per the germline V gene, CDR1 is ENHRY and CDR2 is SYGVKD. Between the trimmed V and J ends, which lost 8 bases and 3 bases, there was a span of 18 bases. The CDR3 protein is CAIGDLKGQTDTQYF. DNA for the CDR3: TGTGCCATCGGGGACCTAAAGGGGCAAACAGATACGCAGTATTTT.

This clonotype was detected ten times or more. V gene TRBV6-1 combines with J gene TRBJ1-6; D gene uncertain. The V and J ends lost 7 bases and 7 bases respectively, with 11 bases between them. The CDR3 runs 13 residues. CDR1 and CDR2 from the germline V gene are MNHNS and SASEGT. CDR3 DNA sequence: TGTGCCAGCAATAAAATGGCCAATTCACCCCTCCACTTT. Its protein product is CASNKMANSPLHF.

V usage is TRBV20-1 and J usage is TRBJ1-5; TRBD1 aligns across 10 bases. CDR3 size: 12 residues. Germline V gives CDR1 DFQATT, CDR2 SNEGSKA (reference sequence). Trimming cost V 6 bases and J 6 bases; bases outside gene matches: 2. CDR3: CSARTGGQPQHF. In DNA form, the CDR3 reads TGCAGTGCCCGGACAGGGGGTCAGCCCCAGCATTTT.

This clonotype was seen at least ten times. The V call is TRBV12-3 or TRBV12-4, the J call TRBJ1-5; no firm D call. The CDR3 spans 13 residues. Trimming left V 5 bases short and J 7 bases short, with 12 bases between. CDR3 in amino acids: CASSTQSGQPQHF. The CDR3 DNA is TGTGCCAGCAGTACTCAATCGGGACAGCCCCAGCATTTT.